These 27 T cell receptor beta chains originate from one sample sequenced in a study of identical twins. TCRdb re-called the 5' RACE reads through MiXCR, storing one row per CDR3 protein. The table includes hundreds of thousands of distinct CDR3 sequences, 9% to 15% detected once. These data are also associated with another study on yellow fever vaccine responses in identical twins.

Sequenced material: PBMCs. The receptor source for this set is a woman between 18 and 30 years old in good health.

V usage is TRBV5-1 and J usage is TRBJ2-1; 10 bases are shared with TRBD1. Germline-derived CDR1 and CDR2 are SGHRS and YFSETQ. The CDR3 sequence is 16 residues long. After removal of 1 base from V and 7 bases from J, the junction contained 8 bases not matched to a gene. CDR3 DNA sequence: TGCGCCAGCAGCTTGTATGGGACAGGGGTTGGAAATGAGCAGTTCTTC. Translation gives CASSLYGTGVGNEQFF.

Only a few counts were recorded for this clonotype. This chain links TRBV5-1 with TRBJ2-3, with D perhaps matching TRBD2 (5 bases). This CDR3 region has 15 residues. Trimming shortened V by 4 bases and J by 1 base, and 13 bases separated the two germline ends. Germline V gene data show CDR1 as SGHRS and CDR2 as YFSETQ. CDR3: CASSLYAGRTDTQYF. The CDR3 nucleotides read TGCGCCAGCAGCCTCTATGCGGGCCGCACAGATACGCAGTATTTT.

In this sample, this clonotype turned up a few times. The chain couples TRBV29-1 to TRBJ2-1; unclear D gene. The length of the CDR3 is 17 residues. Germline V gives CDR1 SQVTM, CDR2 ANQGSEA. V was pared by 0 bases and J by 3 bases, with 18 bases between. The CDR3 region has the DNA TGCAGCGTTGAAGACGGCGGATTTGCGCATAGCTACAATGAGCAGTTCTTC. Its translation is CSVEDGGFAHSYNEQFF.

V is TRBV19 and J is TRBJ1-2; 7 nucleotides match TRBD1. V was clipped by 0 bases and J by 7 bases; unmatched bases: 8. The CDR3 has 15 residues. Germline V CDR1 and CDR2: LNHDA, SQIVND (reference sequence). The CDR3 sequence: CASSIDRSTGSGYTF. The CDR3 bases are TGTGCCAGTAGTATAGATCGTTCGACAGGGTCTGGCTACACCTTC.

In its sample, this clonotype was seen a few times. The chain recombines TRBV18 with TRBJ2-2; 8 bases agree with TRBD2. The germline gives CDR1 KGHSH, CDR2 LQKENI. The V gene end was trimmed by 6 bases and the J gene end by 7 bases; junction bases not matched to a gene: 7. CDR3 length equals 14 residues. In DNA, the CDR3 is TGTGCCAGCTCCAAGCGGGAGATTCGCGGGGAGCTGTTTTTT. Residues: CASSKREIRGELFF.

The J gene is TRBJ1-1, the V gene TRBV7-9; 8 bases line up with TRBD1. The V gene's germline CDR1 is SEHNR and CDR2 FQNEAQ (reference sequence). The CDR3 extends over 14 amino acids. V gave up 1 base and J gave up 7 bases; unmatched junction bases: 5. CDR3 sequence reads: CASSLDRGLGEAFF. Here the CDR3 DNA reads TGTGCCAGCAGCTTAGACAGGGGGTTGGGTGAAGCTTTCTTT.

This clonotype has more than one count but fewer than ten. This chain uses TRBV7-8 with TRBJ2-7, with D perhaps matching TRBD2 (5 bases). This CDR3 region has 13 residues. V was trimmed by 1 base and J by 5 bases, leaving 9 bases between them. Germline values: CDR1 SGHVS, CDR2 FQNEAQ. The chain's CDR3 is CASSLGTQDEQYF. The DNA of the CDR3 is TGTGCCAGCAGCTTAGGGACTCAGGACGAGCAGTACTTC.

The rearrangement joins TRBV12-3 or TRBV12-4 to TRBJ2-3; no clear D gene. This CDR3 comprises 15 residues. V was trimmed by 1 base and J by 2 bases, leaving 10 bases between them. The CDR3 nucleotides are TGTGCCAGCAGTTTAGTCTCCACATTCACAGATACGCAGTATTTT. This sequence encodes CASSLVSTFTDTQYF.

This clonotype was observed a handful of times. The chain links TRBV7-9 to TRBJ2-3; 11 bases are a match to TRBD2. The CDR3 consists of 16 residues. V lost 3 bases and J lost 2; bases outside the gene matches: 4. Germline V gene sequence: CDR1 SEHNR, CDR2 FQNEAQ (reference sequence). CDR3 DNA: TGTGCCAGCAGCTTGGGACTAGCGGATTTCACAGATACGCAGTATTTT. It yields the protein CASSLGLADFTDTQYF.

J is TRBJ2-3 and V is TRBV20-1; possible D gene TRBD2, 5 bases. The germline V gene has CDR1 DFQATT and CDR2 SNEGSKA (reference sequence). The CDR3 spans 17 residues. V lost 3 bases to trimming and J lost 2 bases, with 21 bases between them. The CDR3 is CSARGIVEVAYTDTQYF. The CDR3 DNA reads TGCAGTGCTAGGGGGATAGTTGAGGTAGCGTACACAGATACGCAGTATTTT.

The chain is built from TRBV2 and TRBJ2-1, with TRBD2 matching over 15 bases. The CDR3 extends over 17 amino acids. CDR1 is SNHLY and CDR2 is FYNNEI in the germline V gene. V was clipped by 7 bases and J by 5 bases; unmatched bases: 9. The CDR3 loop is CASKPVGLAGGNNEQFF. DNA for the CDR3: TGTGCCAGCAAACCGGTAGGACTAGCGGGGGGGAACAATGAGCAGTTCTTC.

This clonotype was counted ten times or more. The J gene is TRBJ2-3, the V gene TRBV29-1, with 8 positions matching TRBD1. The CDR3 contains 13 residues. Per germline, CDR1 SQVTM and CDR2 ANQGSEA. V gave up 3 bases and J gave up 2 bases; unmatched junction bases: 1. The CDR3: CSVDQGATDTQYF. Here the CDR3 DNA reads TGCAGCGTTGACCAGGGGGCCACAGATACGCAGTATTTT.

This rearrangement joins TRBV7-9 to TRBJ2-7, with D tentatively TRBD2 (6 bases). Trimming shortened V by 2 bases and J by 2 bases, and 22 bases separated the two germline ends. Looked up from germline, CDR1 is SEHNR and CDR2 is FQNEAQ (reference sequence). The CDR3 covers 18 residues. The CDR3 spells CASSLLLSGRTTAYEQYF. The DNA of the CDR3 is TGTGCCAGCAGCTTATTGCTTAGCGGAAGGACAACCGCCTACGAGCAGTACTTC.

This clonotype was counted between two and nine times. The V and J genes are TRBV20-1 and TRBJ2-5; TRBD2 might be the D (5 bases). The germline CDR1 and CDR2 sequences are DFQATT and SNEGSKA (reference sequence). V lost 6 bases and J lost 5, with 16 bases in between. The CDR3 covers 13 residues. In nucleotides, the CDR3 is TGCAGTGCCATGGCGGGTGGGGAGGAGACCCAGTACTTC. It yields the protein CSAMAGGEETQYF.

The chain joins TRBV10-3 to TRBJ1-2, with unresolved D. The CDR3 runs to 12 residues. CDR1 and CDR2 from the germline V gene are ENHRY and SYGVKD. Trimming removed 4 bases at V and 4 bases at J, with 7 bases between. The CDR3 loop is CAISVDPYGYTF. The CDR3 DNA sequence: TGTGCCATCAGTGTCGACCCCTATGGCTACACCTTC.

This clonotype was counted many times. DNA of the CDR3: TGCGCCAGCAGCGATTCTCCCGGGGGCACCGGGGAGCTGTTTTTT. It specifies CASSDSPGGTGELFF. The rearrangement uses TRBV5-1 and TRBJ2-2; D perhaps matches TRBD2 (6 bases). The CDR3 extends over 15 amino acids. V lost 4 bases and J lost 4, with 14 bases in between. CDR1 and CDR2 (germline): SGHRS, YFSETQ.

This clonotype was recorded a few times. V is TRBV11-3 and J is TRBJ2-3, with TRBD2 matching 13 bases. Germline CDR1 and CDR2: SGHNT and YENEEA. This CDR3 has 16 amino acids. Losses at the gene ends were 5 bases for V and 4 bases for J; bases not matched to a gene: 6. CDR3 nucleotide sequence: TGTGCCAGCAGCATGAGGACTAGCGGGAGCCCAGATACGCAGTATTTT. This translates into CASSMRTSGSPDTQYF.

This clonotype has more than one count but fewer than ten. The chain has TRBV24-1 and TRBJ2-2, with D unresolved. Germline V gene lookup returns CDR1 KGHDR and CDR2 SFDVKD. Trimming took off 3 bases at V and 3 bases at J, with 10 bases between the two ends. The CDR3 consists of 15 residues. The CDR3 DNA reads as TGTGCCACCAGTGATCGGACGGATTACACCGGGGAGCTGTTTTTT. Translation: CATSDRTDYTGELFF.

This clonotype came up a few times. V usage is TRBV12-3 or TRBV12-4 and J usage is TRBJ2-1; TRBD1 agrees at 7 bases. The CDR3 sequence is 14 residues long. The V gene end was trimmed by 3 bases and the J gene end by 4 bases; junction bases not matched to a gene: 3. CDR3 bases: TGTGCCAGCAGTTTCTCACAGGGGTACAATGAGCAGTTCTTC. It encodes CASSFSQGYNEQFF.

The chain links TRBV20-1 to TRBJ1-3, with D unresolved. This CDR3 contains 14 residues. The V and J ends lost 0 bases and 0 bases respectively, with 6 bases between them. Germline-derived CDR1 and CDR2 are DFQATT and SNEGSKA (reference sequence). The CDR3 sequence is CSAREAGSGNTIYF. The CDR3 DNA is TGCAGTGCTAGAGAGGCAGGCTCTGGAAACACCATATATTTT.

J is TRBJ2-1 and V is TRBV20-1; 9 bases line up with TRBD2. The germline CDR1 and CDR2 sequences are DFQATT and SNEGSKA (reference sequence). With 1 base clipped from V and 4 bases from J, the junction kept 14 bases outside the gene matches. CDR3 length: 18 amino acids. The CDR3 spells CSARGRLAGREDYNEQFF. CDR3 DNA sequence: TGCAGTGCTAGAGGAAGGCTAGCGGGGCGGGAGGATTACAATGAGCAGTTCTTC.

The gene calls are TRBV20-1 and TRBJ2-1; TRBD1 matches at 7 bases. The CDR3 covers 15 residues. V lost 1 base to trimming and J lost 5 bases; unmatched junction nucleotides: 8. The germline V gene has CDR1 DFQATT and CDR2 SNEGSKA (reference sequence). CDR3 in DNA: TGCAGTGCTAGAGGTCAGGTGACAGGGCACAATGAGCAGTTCTTC. Its protein is CSARGQVTGHNEQFF.

The rearrangement joins TRBV29-1 to TRBJ2-1, with 8 positions matching TRBD1. Germline-derived CDR1 and CDR2 are SQVTM and ANQGSEA. The V gene end was trimmed by 0 bases and the J gene end by 6 bases; junction bases not matched to a gene: 28. The length of the CDR3 is 22 residues. CDR3 protein: CSVEDRASDRESSGFKGNEQFF. The CDR3 nucleotides are TGCAGCGTTGAAGATCGAGCCTCGGACAGGGAAAGTAGTGGGTTCAAAGGCAATGAGCAGTTCTTC.

This clonotype occurred a few times. This chain joins TRBV6-1 and TRBJ2-1, with 7 bases identical to TRBD1. V lost 7 bases and J lost 3; bases outside the gene matches: 9. Germline CDR1 is MNHNS and CDR2 is SASEGT. The length of the CDR3 is 15 residues. In DNA form, the CDR3 reads TGTGCCAGCACCCGACAGGGTGGGAACTACAATGAGCAGTTCTTC. It yields the protein CASTRQGGNYNEQFF.

The V gene is TRBV9, the J gene TRBJ2-2; no clear D. The V gene lost 0 bases and the J gene lost 6 bases, with 6 bases spanning the gap. The germline gives CDR1 SGDLS, CDR2 YYNGEE. The CDR3 covers 13 residues. The CDR3 reads CASSVALAGELFF. The CDR3 nucleotides are TGTGCCAGCAGCGTAGCTCTCGCCGGGGAGCTGTTTTTT. Variable domain in full (rest from reference TRBV9 and TRBJ2-2): DSGVTQTPKHLITATGQRVTLRCSPRSGDLSVYWYQQSLDQGLQFLIQYYNGEERAKGNILERFSAQQFPDLHSELNLSSLELGDSALYFCASSVALAGELFFGEGSRLTVL.

V is TRBV13 and J is TRBJ2-3; 15 bases line up with TRBD2. The J segment lost 0 bases and the V segment lost 8 bases, leaving 9 bases of the junction unmatched. CDR1 is PRHDT, CDR2 FYEKMQ, per germline (reference sequence). CDR3 size: 18 residues. The DNA for the CDR3 is TGTGCCAGCGGGCGCGGGACTAGCGGGGGGCTGAGCACAGATACGCAGTATTTT. Encoded protein: CASGRGTSGGLSTDTQYF.

This clonotype came up many times. The V and J genes are TRBV20-1 and TRBJ2-7; TRBD2 aligns across 14 bases. V lost 2 bases and J lost 3; bases outside the gene matches: 6. CDR1 DFQATT and CDR2 SNEGSKA come from the germline V gene (reference sequence). The CDR3 spans 16 residues. The CDR3 region is CSARQTGTSGSYEQYF. In DNA, the CDR3 is TGCAGTGCTAGACAAACGGGGACTAGCGGGAGCTACGAGCAGTACTTC.